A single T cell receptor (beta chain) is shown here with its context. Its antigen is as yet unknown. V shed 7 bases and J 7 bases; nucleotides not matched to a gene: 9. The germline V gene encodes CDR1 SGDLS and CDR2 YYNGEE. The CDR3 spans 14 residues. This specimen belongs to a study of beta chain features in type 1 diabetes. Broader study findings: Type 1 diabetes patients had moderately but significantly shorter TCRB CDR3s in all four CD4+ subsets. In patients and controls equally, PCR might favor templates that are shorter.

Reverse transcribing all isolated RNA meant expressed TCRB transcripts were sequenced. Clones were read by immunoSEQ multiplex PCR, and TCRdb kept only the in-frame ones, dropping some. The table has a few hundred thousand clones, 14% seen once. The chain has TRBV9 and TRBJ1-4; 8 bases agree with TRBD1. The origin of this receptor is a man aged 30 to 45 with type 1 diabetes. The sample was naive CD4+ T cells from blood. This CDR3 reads CASGFRDRGEKLFF. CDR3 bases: TGTGCCAGCGGGTTCCGAGACAGGGGTGAAAAACTGTTTTTT.